This T cell receptor beta chain was observed in a study of T-cell reconstitution after alpha-beta-depleted transplantation in children. V dropped 1 base and J dropped 0 bases, with 10 bases sitting between them. Per germline, CDR1 SGHVS and CDR2 FQNEAQ. CDR3 length: 16 amino acids. Molecular barcoding with unique molecular identifiers was used for the TCRbeta library. Using its own MiXCR run on the PCR reads, TCRdb lists one record per CDR3 protein. The profile shows hundreds of thousands of distinct CDR3 sequences, 11% of them singletons. This clonotype was detected ten times or more. Its antigen is currently unknown. Whole-study results and caveats: Reports say that about two months after transplant, the alpha-beta T cells came out of several hundred graft clones that had expanded. Surviving recipient T cells and intrathymic progenitors accounted for some patients' high TCRbeta diversity at day 60.

The rearrangement links TRBV7-8 to TRBJ2-1; D gene uncertain. This sequence was found in a male patient aged 2-10 years who had a stem cell transplant for chronic granulomatous disease, so the T cells may come from the graft donor. The sample here was peripheral blood, taken 180 days after TCRalphabeta/CD19-depleted stem cell transplant. The CDR3 coding sequence is TGTGCCAGCAGCTTAGTAGAGTCGAGCTCCTACAATGAGCAGTTCTTC. Protein: CASSLVESSSYNEQFF.